Detailed here is one TCR beta chain. This clonotype was counted ten times or more. Its antigen remains undetermined. No quality values exist for individual bases; no much larger clone is one base distant. The library was produced with multiplex PCR. TCRdb lists the instrument as Illumina HiSeq 4000. CDR3 regions were amplified by Arm-PCR with iRepertoire HTBI primers to construct TCR beta libraries. Before sequencing, the PCR products went through gel purification. From the authors' description of their analysis: Gene usage analysis of CDR3 amino acid clonotypes relied on the roughly 67 TRBV and 14 TRBJ segments identified across samples. COPE and FqMerger were used to merge the filtered high-quality paired reads into contigs. BLAST was used to align contigs to IMGT TRBV, TRBD and TRBJ reference genes, and CDR3 was defined according to IMGT. Highly expanded clones were defined as clonotypes with a frequency above 0.1%. Repertoire diversity was measured by Shannon entropy, and V-J evenness by the Gini coefficient. A clonotype was considered public if more than one individual shared it. TCRdb reprocessing: public reads trimmed at Q25 with fastp, clones called with MiXCR, in-frame beta chains kept. Each entry is one CDR3 protein sequence, shown with its most common DNA and genes. TCRdb assigned the V and J calls; the authors' analysis was not used. The sample yields 300,000 to 400,000 distinct CDR3 sequences; about a sixth were counted once. Approximately 30% of the sample rests with the top ten.

The data were obtained in a study of regulatory T cells in long-lasting Graves disease (dated by TCRdb to the early 2020s). Regarding the study in general: Patients with newly diagnosed Graves' disease had been on antithyroid drugs for under 3 months. TCR sequencing covered around 13 persistent and roughly 20 newly diagnosed Graves' disease patients, about 35 samples in total. This study used TCR sequencing and RNA sequencing of peripheral blood to compare persistent Graves' disease patients against newly diagnosed Graves' disease patients. The study took place in China and was registered as a clinical trial.

Broader findings and caveats from the paper: The authors noted that the small sample size was a limitation that may lower accuracy. Persistent disease showed preferential use of TRBV28, TRBJ1-2 and TRBJ2-5, whereas newly diagnosed disease favored TRBV20-1 and TRBJ2-1. Peripheral blood alone was examined, since thyroid tissue, which constituted the primary lesion, could not be accessed. More public clonotypes were shared among persistent patients (2,741) than among newly diagnosed patients (roughly 1,000). Only the TCR beta chain was sequenced and analyzed. Compared with newly diagnosed patients, patients with persistent Graves' disease had lower TCR Shannon entropy and fewer highly expanded clones, which suggests clonal expansion.

The sample's time point label is to be understood as: newly diagnosed GD, antithyroid drugs for less than 3 months. For both TCR sequencing and RNA sequencing, RNA was extracted from PBMCs in TRIzol. The diagnosis of Graves' disease followed American Thyroid Association guidelines. Patients were recruited from an endocrinology department in Xi'an, China. Each patient gave 7.5 to 10 milliliters of peripheral blood, collected in an EDTA anticoagulant tube. Ficoll Paque Plus density gradient separation was used to isolate PBMCs, and no further T cell sorting was performed. An Agilent 2100 Bioanalyzer and agarose gel were used to check RNA quality, and a NanoDrop 2000 was used to measure RNA concentration. Trimming takes 5 bases off V and 5 bases off J; junction bases not matched to a gene: 4. The CDR3 covers 13 residues, taking in both the cysteine and the phenylalanine. CDR3 DNA is the only sequence kept; it has 39 bases, read in frame from the first base. According to the germline V gene (reference sequence), CDR1 reads DFQATT and CDR2 reads SNEGSKA.

These data were also reused for a study on T cells in Graves' hyperthyroidism and ophthalmopathy. The second publication reports: Stable Graves' hyperthyroidism was defined as no progression to ophthalmopathy during 18 months of follow-up. The hyperthyroidism patients were between 18 and 65 years old and newly diagnosed, with a disease duration of less than 2 months. Patients with uncontrolled infections, other autoimmune diseases, pregnancy or lactation were excluded. Diagnoses relied on clinical symptoms, serum thyroxine and TRAb, thyroid ultrasound and orbital computed tomography. For the first round of RT-PCR on the TCR CDR3, the HTBI primer set was used together with the Qiagen OneStep RT-PCR kit. Most expanded thyroid clonotypes (frequency above 0.001) were also found in blood, which suggests that blood repertoires may mirror thyroid immune responses. Ophthalmopathy was separated from stable hyperthyroidism by a 13 V-J signature model, with about 86% sensitivity and about 84% specificity obtained in cross-validation and 80%/75% obtained in testing. During validation, the model predicted progression to ophthalmopathy a median of approximately 6.5 months ahead of onset, with around 71% sensitivity and more than 72% specificity. A discovery cohort of about 100 patients, roughly 40 with Graves' ophthalmopathy and 55 to 65 with stable Graves' hyperthyroidism, was used to find distinguishing TCR V-J signatures. Prospective prediction of ophthalmopathy was tested in an independent validation cohort consisting of 18 to 20 hyperthyroidism patients and over 15 patients who later progressed to ophthalmopathy. The 85 to 100 discovery patients were divided at random into training and test sets in a 7:3 ratio. The study also compared thyroid tissue and blood T-cell repertoires from a handful of Graves' hyperthyroidism patients. Following sampling, methimazole starting at 30 mg daily was given to hyperthyroidism patients, and high-dose intravenous methylprednisolone was given to ophthalmopathy patients. The libraries were constructed in a second round of multiplex PCR and then size-selected and purified. The libraries were sequenced on an Illumina HiSeq2000 using paired-end 100 bp reads. SOAPnuke was used to process the raw data, removing reads that contained adapters or uncalled bases, had a mean Phred below 15, or lacked an exact match to the constant primer or identifier. High-quality paired reads were merged using COPE v1.2.5, and each unique nucleotide sequence was defined as a clonotype. Clonotypes were aligned to IMGT TRBV, TRBD and TRBJ reference segments using MiTCR v1.1. Analysis was restricted to V-J combinations with a frequency above 0.0001, which covered roughly 99% of repertoires. A TCS score was defined as the ratio between F50 (clonal expansion) and ExV (chaos), using BLOSUM62-based TCRdist between CDR3 peptides within each V-J. Welch's t-statistics and random forest reduced around 510 V-J features to under 15, which were used in a naive Bayes classifier (R e1071). No statistical method was used to fix the sample size in advance, and group allocation was not hidden from the investigators. The paper describes TCR Vbeta CDR3 sequencing of 135 peripheral blood samples, made up of around 41 ophthalmopathy patients, around 78 hyperthyroidism patients and about 17 progressor patients.

This chain is built from TRBV20-1 and TRBJ2-3; 10 junctional bases match TRBD2. The receptor was derived from a man aged 40-50 years with Graves disease. Donor details come from another sample of the same person, matched by shared clones. The source material was peripheral blood mononuclear cells (PBMCs), sampled at new diagnosis, from a patient treated with antithyroid drugs. The nucleotide sequence reads TGCAGTGCTTCGGGACTAGCGAGAGATACGCAGTATTTT. This codes for CSASGLARDTQYF.